These 8 T cell receptor beta chains came from one sample sequenced in a study of T cell responses to AZD1222 COVID-19 vaccine. Some clones are missing from TCRdb's copy, which holds only in-frame ones; the method was immunoSEQ multiplex PCR. The data hold tens of thousands of clones, with under 95% observed a single time. The material was peripheral blood, obtained on day 0 of AZD1222 vaccination. These TCRs come from an adult in good health.

The chain employs TRBV18 and TRBJ1-3; 9 bases match TRBD1. V lost 6 bases, J lost 7 bases, and 13 bases stayed unmatched. Germline-derived CDR1 and CDR2 are KGHSH and LQKENI. The CDR3 runs 16 residues. This CDR3 reads CASSPKIYRGPNTIYF. CDR3 in DNA: TGTGCCAGCTCCCCCAAGATCTACAGGGGGCCGAACACCATATATTTT.

There are a few counts of this clone. This chain uses TRBV30 with TRBJ1-5; weak D call: TRBD1 (5 bases). The V end lost 3 bases, the J end lost 0 bases, and 9 bases lay between the germline ends. The germline gives CDR1 GTSNPN, CDR2 SVGIG (reference sequence). The CDR3 is 14 residues long. CDR3 sequence (DNA): TGTGCCTGGAGAGACAGATATAGCAATCAGCCCCAGCATTTT. It encodes CAWRDRYSNQPQHF.

The genes are TRBV6-6 and TRBJ1-5; weak D call: TRBD1 (5 bases). Germline loops: CDR1 MNHNY, CDR2 SVGAGI (reference sequence). V gave up 3 bases and J gave up 3 bases, with 12 bases separating them. The CDR3 is made up of 15 amino acids. The CDR3 spells CASSYGFRDNQPQHF. For the CDR3, the DNA is TGTGCCAGCAGTTATGGTTTCAGGGACAATCAGCCCCAGCATTTT.

The chain uses TRBV5-4 and TRBJ2-7, with TRBD2 matching over 9 bases. The CDR3 totals 14 residues. Per the germline V gene, CDR1 is SGHNT and CDR2 is YYREEE (reference sequence). J gave up 7 bases and V 5 bases, and 10 bases lay outside the gene matches. The CDR3 region has the DNA TGTGCCAGCAGTAAGACTAGCGGAAGGGGGGAGCAGTACTTC. It is translated as CASSKTSGRGEQYF.

The rearrangement joins TRBV3-1 (or the pseudogene TRBV3-2) to TRBJ2-1; 15 bases align to TRBD2. The CDR3 sequence is 17 residues long. Germline V CDR1 and CDR2: LGHDT, YNNKEL (reference sequence). J lost 4 bases, V lost 5 bases, and 6 bases had no gene match. CDR3 nucleotides: TGTGCCAGCAGCTCGGGACTAGCGGGAGGAGGGTACAATGAGCAGTTCTTC. Translating gives CASSSGLAGGGYNEQFF.

The table lists this clone with a few counts. The genes are TRBV24-1 and TRBJ2-2; D is possibly TRBD1 (6 bases). The CDR3 length is 13 residues. Trimming removed 9 bases from V and 2 bases from J, with 9 bases in between. Germline-derived CDR1 and CDR2 are KGHDR and SFDVKD. The DNA of the CDR3 is TGTGCCACCGCCGGGACAAACACCGGGGAGCTGTTTTTT. It is translated as CATAGTNTGELFF.

The chain recombines TRBV5-8 with TRBJ2-7, with unresolved D. The CDR3 spans 14 residues. Germline V gives CDR1 SGHTS, CDR2 YDEGEE. Trimming stripped 5 bases from V and 2 bases from J, with 14 bases between. CDR3 residues: CASRPRRGAYEQYF. The CDR3, as DNA: TGTGCCAGCAGACCCCGGCGTGGGGCCTACGAGCAGTACTTC.

This chain links TRBV12-3 or TRBV12-4 with TRBJ2-7; D is possibly TRBD1 (6 bases). The length of the CDR3 is 13 residues. V lost 5 bases to trimming and J lost 3 bases, with 11 bases between them. The CDR3 region is CASSIQDSYEQYF. CDR3 nucleotides: TGTGCCAGCAGTATCCAGGACAGCTACGAGCAGTACTTC.